The table lists the clone carrying this T cell receptor (beta chain) with many counts. Its antigen remains unidentified. A read error may produce the germline difference seen at one junction end. These data belong to a study of T cells in Graves' hyperthyroidism and ophthalmopathy. Findings and caveats of the study: Blood also showed most of the thyroid clonotypes that were expanded above 0.001.

The study defined stable Graves' hyperthyroidism as no ophthalmopathy progression within 18 months. The CDR3 has 14 residues. Researchers took RNA transcripts and amplified the TCR beta CDR3 regions from them. The HTBI primer set served for first-round RT-PCR of the TCR CDR3. TCRdb re-called the multiplex PCR reads through MiXCR, storing one row per CDR3 protein. The repertoire holds under 800,000 distinct CDR3 sequences, with 12% to 15% as singletons. Sequencing was carried out using blood. This chain uses TRBV12-3 or TRBV12-4 with TRBJ2-1, with 9 bases aligning to TRBD2. This TCR was sampled from a young woman with Graves' hyperthyroidism. This CDR3 reads CTSSDSGRGNEQFF. The CDR3 DNA follows: TGTACCAGCAGTGATAGCGGGAGAGGCAATGAGCAGTTCTTC.